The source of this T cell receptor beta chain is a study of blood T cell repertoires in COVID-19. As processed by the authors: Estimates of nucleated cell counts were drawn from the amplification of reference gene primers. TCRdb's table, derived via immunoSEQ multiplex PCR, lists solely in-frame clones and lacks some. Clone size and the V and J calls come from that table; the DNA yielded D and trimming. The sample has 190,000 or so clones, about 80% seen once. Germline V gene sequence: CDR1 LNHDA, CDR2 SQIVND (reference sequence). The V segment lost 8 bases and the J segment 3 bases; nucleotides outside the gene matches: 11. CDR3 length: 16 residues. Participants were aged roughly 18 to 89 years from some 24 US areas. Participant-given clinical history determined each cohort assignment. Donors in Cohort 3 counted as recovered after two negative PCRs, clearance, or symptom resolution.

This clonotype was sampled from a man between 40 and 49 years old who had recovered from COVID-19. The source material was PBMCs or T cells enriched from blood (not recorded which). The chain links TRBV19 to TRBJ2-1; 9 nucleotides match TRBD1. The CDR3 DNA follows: TGTGCCAGTGGGACAGGGAGGGGGGTCTACTACAATGAGCAGTTCTTC. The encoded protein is CASGTGRGVYYNEQFF.